The 18 T cell receptor beta chains listed next were all sequenced from one sample in a study of T cells in Graves' hyperthyroidism and ophthalmopathy. The TCR beta CDR3 regions underwent amplification using RNA transcripts as the source. In the first-round RT-PCR of the TCR CDR3, the HTBI primer set was used. TCRdb reprocessed the multiplex PCR reads with MiXCR, giving one entry per CDR3 protein. The sample records under 400,000 distinct CDR3 sequences, approximately 13% being singletons. The sequencing input was blood. The receptors were sampled from a woman aged 55-69 years with Graves' hyperthyroidism.

This clonotype was seen ten or more times. The rearrangement joins TRBV9 to TRBJ1-1; D is possibly TRBD1 (5 bases). Per the germline V gene, CDR1 is SGDLS and CDR2 is YYNGEE. Deletions cut 2 bases from V and 0 bases from J, with 14 bases between. The CDR3 sequence is 16 residues long. The CDR3 sequence: CASSVTDRALNTEAFF. In DNA, the CDR3 is TGTGCCAGCAGCGTCACTGACAGAGCCCTGAACACTGAAGCTTTCTTT. Combining the CDR3 with reference TRBV9 and TRBJ1-1 gives the whole variable domain DSGVTQTPKHLITATGQRVTLRCSPRSGDLSVYWYQQSLDQGLQFLIQYYNGEERAKGNILERFSAQQFPDLHSELNLSSLELGDSALYFCASSVTDRALNTEAFFGQGTRLTVV.

The genes are TRBV6-1 and TRBJ2-2; the match to TRBD2 covers 8 bases. Germline V gene sequence: CDR1 MNHNS, CDR2 SASEGT. Trimming took 6 bases from V and 2 from J; bases not matched to a gene: 5. The CDR3 consists of 15 residues. CDR3 loop: CASRRAGANTGELFF. The CDR3 coding sequence is TGTGCCAGCAGACGAGCGGGAGCAAACACCGGGGAGCTGTTTTTT.

In this sample, this clonotype turned up many times. The V call is TRBV20-1, the J call TRBJ2-7; D uncertain. Trimming stripped 2 bases from V and 6 bases from J, with 14 bases between. Germline V lookup: CDR1 DFQATT, CDR2 SNEGSKA (reference sequence). This CDR3 spans 13 amino acids. The CDR3 DNA is TGCAGTGCTAGAACCCAATTTACCCCCGAGCAGTACTTC. Protein: CSARTQFTPEQYF.

As for this clonotype: One junction end disagrees with the germline gene, perhaps due to a read error. The CDR3 here is CSVTQGDQGTQYF. The CDR3, as DNA: TGCAGCGTTACACAGGGTGATCAAGGGACCCAGTACTTC. The V gene is TRBV29-1, the J gene TRBJ2-5; the D gene is possibly TRBD1 (6 bases). The CDR3 runs to 13 residues. Germline CDR1 is SQVTM and CDR2 is ANQGSEA.

The chain carries TRBV6-1 and TRBJ1-3; tentative D call: TRBD1 (5 bases). Germline V CDR1 and CDR2: MNHNS, SASEGT. V dropped 6 bases and J dropped 4 bases, with 16 bases sitting between them. The CDR3 has 15 residues. This CDR3 reads CASSPRPGTGNTIYF. The CDR3 DNA reads as TGTGCCAGCAGCCCAAGGCCAGGGACCGGAAACACCATATATTTT.

The chain carries TRBV4-1 and TRBJ2-7, with 11 bases aligning to TRBD2. V trimming: 4 bases; J trimming: 7 bases; junction bases outside the gene matches: 9. Germline CDR1 and CDR2: MGHRA and YSYEKL. This CDR3 spans 15 amino acids. CDR3 DNA: TGCGCCAGCAGCCCGGCGCTAGCGGGAGGAGGAGAGCAGTACTTC. This encodes CASSPALAGGGEQYF.

The gene calls are TRBV13 and TRBJ2-7; weak D call: TRBD2 (6 bases). V gave up 0 bases and J gave up 2 bases, with 11 bases separating them. This CDR3 has 15 residues. CDR1 PRHDT and CDR2 FYEKMQ come from the germline V gene (reference sequence). This CDR3 is CASSLGPTRTYEQYF. DNA for the CDR3: TGTGCCAGCAGCTTAGGCCCGACTAGAACCTACGAGCAGTACTTC.

This clonotype was observed many times. CDR3 amino acids: CASSLGTSGFTDTQYF. The CDR3 DNA reads TGTGCCAGCAGCCTCGGGACTAGCGGATTCACAGATACGCAGTATTTT. The chain combines TRBV13 with TRBJ2-3; 11 bases align to TRBD2. V lost 5 bases and J lost 2; bases outside the gene matches: 6. The CDR3 is made up of 16 amino acids. Germline CDR1 reads PRHDT; CDR2 reads FYEKMQ (reference sequence).

This clonotype was recorded many times. V and J are TRBV28 and TRBJ2-1; D gene unclear. Per germline, CDR1 MDHEN and CDR2 SYDVKM. The ends were cut back, 7 bases at V and 4 bases at J, with 14 bases in the middle. This CDR3 has 14 amino acids. DNA of the CDR3: TGTGCCAGCACCGAATTCCAGGAATACAATGAGCAGTTCTTC. Translated, it gives CASTEFQEYNEQFF.

Many counts were recorded for this clonotype. This chain links TRBV27 with TRBJ2-7, with 9 bases lining up with TRBD1. The CDR3 is 15 amino acids. V trimming: 4 bases; J trimming: 0 bases; junction bases outside the gene matches: 4. Germline assignment: CDR1 MNHEY and CDR2 SMNVEV (reference sequence). CDR3: CASSSGDRDSYEQYF. CDR3 DNA: TGTGCCAGCAGTTCCGGGGACAGGGACTCCTACGAGCAGTACTTC.

A note on this clonotype: The junction shows a germline mismatch at one end, possibly a read error. The V gene is TRBV28, the J gene TRBJ2-7; tentative D call: TRBD2 (5 bases). Germline values: CDR1 MDHEN, CDR2 SYDVKM. The CDR3 is made up of 18 amino acids. In DNA, the CDR3 is TGTGCCAGTAGTTTATCCCCCGGACTGGGAGCTGTGGGCTGCGAGCAGTACTTC. Translation: CASSLSPGLGAVGCEQYF.

This clonotype was observed at least ten times. The CDR3 sequence: CASQGTARTGELFF. The CDR3 DNA reads as TGTGCCAGCCAAGGGACAGCCAGGACCGGGGAGCTGTTTTTT. The chain couples TRBV7-9 to TRBJ2-2, with 7 bases fitting TRBD1. CDR1 SEHNR and CDR2 FQNEAQ come from the germline V gene (reference sequence). CDR3 length: 14 amino acids. V lost 8 bases and J lost 5; bases outside the gene matches: 8. Using reference TRBV7-9 and TRBJ2-2 for the parts outside the CDR3, the full variable domain is DTGVSQNPRHKITKRGQNVTFRCDPISEHNRLYWYRQTLGQGPEFLTYFQNEAQLEKSRLLSDRFSAERPKGSFSTLEIQRTEQGDSAMYLCASQGTARTGELFFGEGSRLTVL.

Regarding this clonotype: A much more abundant neighbour one base away suggests this may be a read error. The chain has TRBV6-2 or TRBV6-3 and TRBJ2-7, with D possibly being TRBD1 (6 bases). CDR3 length equals 14 residues. V was pared by 6 bases and J by 2 bases, with 14 bases between. The germline V gene has CDR1 MNHEY and CDR2 SVGEGT. This CDR3 reads CASSPLTGPYEQYF. The CDR3 DNA reads as TGTGCCAGCAGCCCACTTACAGGGCCCTACGAGCAGTACTTC.

In this sample, this clonotype turned up many times. J is TRBJ2-7 and V is TRBV7-9; D is unresolved. This CDR3 region has 15 residues. V gave up 5 bases and J gave up 0 bases, with 14 bases separating them. Germline V gene sequence: CDR1 SEHNR, CDR2 FQNEAQ (reference sequence). This CDR3 reads CASSRLSQSSYEQYF. Here the CDR3 DNA reads TGTGCCAGCAGCCGTTTAAGTCAGAGCTCCTACGAGCAGTACTTC.

The J gene is TRBJ2-5, the V gene TRBV5-1, with 11 bases that match TRBD1. Trimming at V came to 8 bases and at J to 2 bases, leaving 11 bases not matched to a gene. Looked up from germline, CDR1 is SGHRS and CDR2 is YFSETQ. The CDR3 consists of 16 residues. The CDR3 sequence: CASTGGTGGYQETQYF. CDR3 bases: TGCGCCAGTACCGGGGGGACAGGGGGGTATCAAGAGACCCAGTACTTC.

This clonotype was detected many times. The rearrangement uses TRBV11-3 and TRBJ2-5; the D is unclear. Trimming pared 0 bases from V and 6 bases from J, leaving 5 bases between. This CDR3 has 12 amino acids. Germline lookup yields CDR1 SGHNT and CDR2 YENEEA. The chain's CDR3 is CASSLDRQTQYF. In DNA, the CDR3 is TGTGCCAGCAGCTTAGATCGGCAGACCCAGTACTTC.

The rearrangement joins TRBV16 to TRBJ2-6; D is ambiguous. CDR1 is KGHSY and CDR2 is FQNENV in the germline V gene. CDR3 size: 16 residues. The V end was cut by 4 bases, the J end by 2 bases, with 12 bases between. The CDR3: CASSPPFSAGANVLTF. CDR3 in DNA: TGTGCCAGCAGCCCCCCCTTCTCGGCTGGGGCCAACGTCCTGACTTTC.

The V call is TRBV5-4, the J call TRBJ2-1, with 9 bases aligning to TRBD2. CDR1 and CDR2 from the germline V gene are SGHNT and YYREEE (reference sequence). Trimming cost V 4 bases and J 3 bases; bases outside gene matches: 11. The length of the CDR3 is 17 residues. For the CDR3, the DNA is TGTGCCAGCAGCAGTGGAGCCGGGACTAGCCTCTACAATGAGCAGTTCTTC. Translated, it gives CASSSGAGTSLYNEQFF.